This T cell receptor beta chain was documented in a study of CD8 T cells in ankylosing spondylitis. MiXCR was run by TCRdb on the 5' RACE reads, yielding one entry per CDR3 protein. The table includes about 400,000 distinct CDR3 sequences, around 22% detected once. Germline assignment: CDR1 MNHEY and CDR2 SMNVEV (reference sequence). V lost 8 bases, J lost 0 bases, and 14 bases lay in between. The CDR3 is 14 residues long. Study observations and caveats: Among TCR beta sequences, a motif of roughly 8 highly homologous variants appeared characteristic of ankylosing spondylitis blood. A CD8+ phenotype characterized the disease-linked clones, which were relatively rare in peripheral blood.

With regard to this clonotype: Its target is not known.

The TCR was taken from a male donor with ankylosing spondylitis. The rearrangement joins TRBV27 to TRBJ2-7, with a tentative D call TRBD2 (6 bases). The sequencing input was blood, either unsorted or a sorted T cell fraction (not recorded which). The CDR3 reads CASSVGGFSYEQYF. The CDR3 DNA reads TGTGCCAGCTCAGTCGGGGGTTTCTCCTACGAGCAGTACTTC.